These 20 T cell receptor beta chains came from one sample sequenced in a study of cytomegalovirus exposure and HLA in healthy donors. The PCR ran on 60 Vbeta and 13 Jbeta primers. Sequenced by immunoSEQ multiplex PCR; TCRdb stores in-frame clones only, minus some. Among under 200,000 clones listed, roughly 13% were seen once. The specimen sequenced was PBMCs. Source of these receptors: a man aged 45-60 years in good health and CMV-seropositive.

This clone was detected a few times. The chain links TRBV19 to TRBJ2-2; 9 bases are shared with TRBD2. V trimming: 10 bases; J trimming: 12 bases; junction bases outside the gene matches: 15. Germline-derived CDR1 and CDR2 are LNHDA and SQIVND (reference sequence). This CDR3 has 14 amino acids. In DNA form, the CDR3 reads TGTGCCACCAGCGGGGGGCTGAACACCGGAAAGCTGTTTTTT. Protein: CATSGGLNTGKLFF. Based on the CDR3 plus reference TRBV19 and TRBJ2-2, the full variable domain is DGGITQSPKYLFRKEGQNVTLSCEQNLNHDAMYWYRQDPGQGLRLIYYSQIVNDFQKGDIAEGYSVSREKKESFPLTVTSAQKNPTAFYLCATSGGLNTGKLFFGEGSRLTVL.

DNA of the CDR3: TGTGCCATCAGTGAGTCAGCGCCCGGGACAGATAGCTCTGGAAACACCATATATTTT. As protein: CAISESAPGTDSSGNTIYF. J is TRBJ1-3 and V is TRBV10-3, with 7 positions matching TRBD1. This CDR3 has 19 amino acids. The junction had 11 bases not matched to a gene; V was cut back by 0 bases and J by 0 bases. Germline values: CDR1 ENHRY, CDR2 SYGVKD.

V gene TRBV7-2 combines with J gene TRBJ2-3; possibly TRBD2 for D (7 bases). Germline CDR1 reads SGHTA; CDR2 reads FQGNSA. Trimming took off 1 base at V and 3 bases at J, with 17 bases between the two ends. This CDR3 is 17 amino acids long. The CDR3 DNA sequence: TGTGCCAGCAGCTTAGGACTAGGGGGGGGCCAGACAGATACGCAGTATTTT. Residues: CASSLGLGGGQTDTQYF.

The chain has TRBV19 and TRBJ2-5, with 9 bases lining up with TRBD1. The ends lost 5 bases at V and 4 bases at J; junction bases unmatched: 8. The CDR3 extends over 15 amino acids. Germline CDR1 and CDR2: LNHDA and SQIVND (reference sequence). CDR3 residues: CASSSSGTGSETQYF. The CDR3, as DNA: TGTGCCAGTAGTTCTTCGGGGACAGGGTCAGAGACCCAGTACTTC.

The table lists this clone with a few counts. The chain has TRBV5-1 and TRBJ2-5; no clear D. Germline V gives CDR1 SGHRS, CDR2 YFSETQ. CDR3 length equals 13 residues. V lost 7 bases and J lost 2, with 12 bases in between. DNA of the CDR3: TGCGCCAGCCGGCTGATGAGGCAAGAGACCCAGTACTTC. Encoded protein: CASRLMRQETQYF.

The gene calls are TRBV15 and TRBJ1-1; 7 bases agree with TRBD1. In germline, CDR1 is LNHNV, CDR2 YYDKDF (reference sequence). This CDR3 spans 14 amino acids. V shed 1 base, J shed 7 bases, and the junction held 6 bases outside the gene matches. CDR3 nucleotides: TGTGCCACCAGCAGAGGGAGGGGGCTGGGTGAAGCTTTCTTT. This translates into CATSRGRGLGEAFF.

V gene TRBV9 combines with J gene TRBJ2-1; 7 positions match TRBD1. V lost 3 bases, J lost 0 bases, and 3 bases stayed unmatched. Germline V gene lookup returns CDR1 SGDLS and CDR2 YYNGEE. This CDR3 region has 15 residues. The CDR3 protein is CASSETGSSYNEQFF. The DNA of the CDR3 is TGTGCCAGCAGCGAGACAGGGAGCTCCTACAATGAGCAGTTCTTC.

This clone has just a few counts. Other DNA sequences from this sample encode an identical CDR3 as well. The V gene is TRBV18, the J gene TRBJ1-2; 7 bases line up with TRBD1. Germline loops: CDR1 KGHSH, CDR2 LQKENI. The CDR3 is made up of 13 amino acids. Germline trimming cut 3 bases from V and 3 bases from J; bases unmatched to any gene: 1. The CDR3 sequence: CASSPGTDYGYTF. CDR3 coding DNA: TGTGCCAGCTCACCTGGGACAGACTATGGCTACACCTTC.

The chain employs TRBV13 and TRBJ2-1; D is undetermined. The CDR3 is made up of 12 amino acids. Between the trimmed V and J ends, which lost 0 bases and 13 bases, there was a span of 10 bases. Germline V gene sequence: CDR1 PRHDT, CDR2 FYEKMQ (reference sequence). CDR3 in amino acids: CASSLGVNSQFF. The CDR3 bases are TGTGCCAGCAGCTTAGGGGTGAACTCACAGTTCTTC.

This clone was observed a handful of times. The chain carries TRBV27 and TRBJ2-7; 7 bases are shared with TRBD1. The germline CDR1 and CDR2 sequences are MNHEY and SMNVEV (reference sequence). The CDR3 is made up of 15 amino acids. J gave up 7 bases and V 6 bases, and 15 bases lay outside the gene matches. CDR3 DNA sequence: TGTGCCAGCAGCTCCCGAACGGACAGGCCCTCGGAGCAGTACGTC. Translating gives CASSSRTDRPSEQYV.

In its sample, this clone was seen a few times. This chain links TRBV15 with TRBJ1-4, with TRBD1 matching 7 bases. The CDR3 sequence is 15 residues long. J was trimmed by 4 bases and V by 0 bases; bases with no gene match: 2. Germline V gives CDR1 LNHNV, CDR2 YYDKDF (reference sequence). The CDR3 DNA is TGTGCCACCAGCAGAGAAGGGGACAGTAATGAAAAACTGTTTTTT. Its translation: CATSREGDSNEKLFF.

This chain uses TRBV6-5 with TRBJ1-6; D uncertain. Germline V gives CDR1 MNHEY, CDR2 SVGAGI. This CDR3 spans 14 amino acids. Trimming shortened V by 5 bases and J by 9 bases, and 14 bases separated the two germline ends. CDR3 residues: CASSDGERGSPLHF. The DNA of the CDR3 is TGTGCCAGCAGTGACGGGGAAAGAGGTTCACCCCTCCACTTT.

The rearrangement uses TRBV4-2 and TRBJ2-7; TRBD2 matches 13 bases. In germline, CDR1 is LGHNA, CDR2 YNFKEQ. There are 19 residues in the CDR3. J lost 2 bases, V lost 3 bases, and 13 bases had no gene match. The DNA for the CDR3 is TGTGCCAGCAGCCAGGACCCACTAGCGGGGGGGCTGTTCCCCTACGAGCAGTACTTC. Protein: CASSQDPLAGGLFPYEQYF.

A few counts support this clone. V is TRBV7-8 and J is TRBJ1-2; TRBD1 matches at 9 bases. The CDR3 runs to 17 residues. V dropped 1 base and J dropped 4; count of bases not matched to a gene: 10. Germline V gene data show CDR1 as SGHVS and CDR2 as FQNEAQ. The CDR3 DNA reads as TGTGCCAGCAGCTTAGGAGGTGCCGGGACAGGGCTCTATGGCTACACCTTC. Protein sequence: CASSLGGAGTGLYGYTF. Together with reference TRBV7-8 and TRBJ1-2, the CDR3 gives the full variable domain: GAGVSQSPRYKVAKRGQDVALRCDPISGHVSLFWYQQALGQGPEFLTYFQNEAQLDKSGLPSDRFFAERPEGSVSTLKIQRTQQEDSAVYLCASSLGGAGTGLYGYTFGSGTRLTVV.

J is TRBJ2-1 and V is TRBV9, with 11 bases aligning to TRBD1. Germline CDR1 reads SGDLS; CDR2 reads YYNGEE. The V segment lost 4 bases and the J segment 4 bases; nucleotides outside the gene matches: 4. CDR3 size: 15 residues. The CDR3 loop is CASSPGTGGYNEQFF. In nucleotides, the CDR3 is TGTGCCAGCAGCCCCGGGACAGGGGGTTACAATGAGCAGTTCTTC.

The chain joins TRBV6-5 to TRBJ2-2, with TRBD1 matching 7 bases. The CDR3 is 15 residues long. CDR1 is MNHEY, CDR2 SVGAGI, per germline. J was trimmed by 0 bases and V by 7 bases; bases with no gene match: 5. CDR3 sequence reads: CASNPGTANTGELFF. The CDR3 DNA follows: TGTGCCAGCAACCCCGGGACAGCGAACACCGGGGAGCTGTTTTTT.

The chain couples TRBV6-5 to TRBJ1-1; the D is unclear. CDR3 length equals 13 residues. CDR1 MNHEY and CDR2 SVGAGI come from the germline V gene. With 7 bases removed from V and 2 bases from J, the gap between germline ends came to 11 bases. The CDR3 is CASTSPTNTEAFF. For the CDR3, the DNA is TGTGCCAGCACCTCCCCGACTAACACTGAAGCTTTCTTT.

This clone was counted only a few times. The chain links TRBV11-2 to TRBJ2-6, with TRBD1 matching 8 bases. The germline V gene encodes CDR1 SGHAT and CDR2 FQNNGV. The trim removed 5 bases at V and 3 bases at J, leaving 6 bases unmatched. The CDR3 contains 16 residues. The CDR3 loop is CASSAQGAGGANVLTF. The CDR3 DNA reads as TGTGCCAGCAGCGCCCAGGGGGCTGGTGGGGCCAACGTCCTGACTTTC.

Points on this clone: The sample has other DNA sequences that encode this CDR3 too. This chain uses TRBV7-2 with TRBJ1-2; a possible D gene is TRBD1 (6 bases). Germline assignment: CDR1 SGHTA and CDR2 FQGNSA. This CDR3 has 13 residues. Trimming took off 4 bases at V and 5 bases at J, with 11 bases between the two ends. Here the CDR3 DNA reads TGTGCCAGCAGCTCCGGGACAACTTATGGCTACACCTTC. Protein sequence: CASSSGTTYGYTF.

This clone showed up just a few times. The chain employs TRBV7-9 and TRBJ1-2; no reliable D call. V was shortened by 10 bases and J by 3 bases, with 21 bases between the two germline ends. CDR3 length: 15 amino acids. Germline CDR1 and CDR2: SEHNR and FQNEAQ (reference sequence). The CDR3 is CATRAAYDTDYGYTF. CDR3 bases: TGTGCCACCAGAGCAGCTTACGACACTGACTATGGCTACACCTTC.